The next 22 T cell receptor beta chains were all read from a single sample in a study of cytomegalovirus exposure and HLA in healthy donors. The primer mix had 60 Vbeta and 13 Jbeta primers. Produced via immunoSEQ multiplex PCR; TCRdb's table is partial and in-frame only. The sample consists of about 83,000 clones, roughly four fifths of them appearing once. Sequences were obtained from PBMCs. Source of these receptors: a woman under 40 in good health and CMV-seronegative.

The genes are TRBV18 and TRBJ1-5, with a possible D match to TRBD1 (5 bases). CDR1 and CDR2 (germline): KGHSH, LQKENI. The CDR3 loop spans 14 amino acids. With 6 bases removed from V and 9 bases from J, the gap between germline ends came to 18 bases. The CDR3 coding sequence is TGTGCCAGCTCCACCCAACAGGCCCCAGGGCCCCAGCATTTT. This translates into CASSTQQAPGPQHF.

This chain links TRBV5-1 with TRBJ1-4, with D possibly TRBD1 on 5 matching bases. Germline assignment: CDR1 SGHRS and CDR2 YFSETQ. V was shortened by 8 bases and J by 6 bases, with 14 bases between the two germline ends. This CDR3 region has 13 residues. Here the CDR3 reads CASGGGVDEKLFF. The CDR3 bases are TGCGCCAGTGGGGGAGGGGTTGATGAAAAACTGTTTTTT.

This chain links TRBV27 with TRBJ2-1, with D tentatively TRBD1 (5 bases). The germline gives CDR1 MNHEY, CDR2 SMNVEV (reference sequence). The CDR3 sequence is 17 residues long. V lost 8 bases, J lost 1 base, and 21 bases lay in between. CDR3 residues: CASRMWGGSASYNEQFF. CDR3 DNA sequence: TGTGCCAGCCGTATGTGGGGCGGTTCAGCGTCCTACAATGAGCAGTTCTTC.

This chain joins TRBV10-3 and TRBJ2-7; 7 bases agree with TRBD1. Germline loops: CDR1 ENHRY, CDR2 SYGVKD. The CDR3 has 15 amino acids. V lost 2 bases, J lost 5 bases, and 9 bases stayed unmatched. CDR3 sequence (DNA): TGTGCCATCAGTGAGCCGGCGAGGGGGCAGGACGAGCAGTACTTC. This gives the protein CAISEPARGQDEQYF.

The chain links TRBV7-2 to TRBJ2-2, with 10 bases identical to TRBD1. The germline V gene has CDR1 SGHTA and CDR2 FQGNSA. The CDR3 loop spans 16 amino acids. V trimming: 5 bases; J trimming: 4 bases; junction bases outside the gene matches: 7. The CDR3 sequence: CASSTRTGGGTGELFF. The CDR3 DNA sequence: TGTGCCAGCAGCACCCGGACAGGGGGTGGCACCGGGGAGCTGTTTTTT.

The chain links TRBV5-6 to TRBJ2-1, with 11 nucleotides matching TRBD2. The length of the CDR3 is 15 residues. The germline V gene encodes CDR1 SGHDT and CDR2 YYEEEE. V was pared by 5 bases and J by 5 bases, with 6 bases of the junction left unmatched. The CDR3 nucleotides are TGTGCCAGCAGTCCCGGGACTAGCGGAGACAATGAGCAGTTCTTC. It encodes CASSPGTSGDNEQFF.

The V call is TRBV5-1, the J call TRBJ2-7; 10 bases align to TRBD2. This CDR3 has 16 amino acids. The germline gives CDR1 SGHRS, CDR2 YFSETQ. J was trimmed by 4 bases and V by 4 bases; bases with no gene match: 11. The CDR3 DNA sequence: TGCGCCAGCAGCCAAAGTTCCGGGACTAGCGTGTACGAGCAGTACTTC. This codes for CASSQSSGTSVYEQYF. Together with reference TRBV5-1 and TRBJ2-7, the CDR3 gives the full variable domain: KAGVTQTPRYLIKTRGQQVTLSCSPISGHRSVSWYQQTPGQGLQFLFEYFSETQRNKGNFPGRFSGRQFSNSRSEMNVSTLELGDSALYLCASSQSSGTSVYEQYFGPGTRLTVT.

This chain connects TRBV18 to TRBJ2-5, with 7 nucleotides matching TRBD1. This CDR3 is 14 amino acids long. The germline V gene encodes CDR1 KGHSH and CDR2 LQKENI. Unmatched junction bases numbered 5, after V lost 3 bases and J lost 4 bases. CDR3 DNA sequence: TGTGCCAGCTCACCGCCGACAGGGAGAGAGACCCAGTACTTC. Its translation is CASSPPTGRETQYF.

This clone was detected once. The CDR3 nucleotides read TGTGCCAGCAGCCCCTTGGGGGGTAGCTACGAGCAGTACTTC. It yields the protein CASSPLGGSYEQYF. The chain is built from TRBV16 and TRBJ2-7; perhaps TRBD2 as D (6 bases). Trimming removed 4 bases at V and 3 bases at J, with 13 bases between. Germline-derived CDR1 and CDR2 are KGHSY and FQNENV. The CDR3 has 14 amino acids.

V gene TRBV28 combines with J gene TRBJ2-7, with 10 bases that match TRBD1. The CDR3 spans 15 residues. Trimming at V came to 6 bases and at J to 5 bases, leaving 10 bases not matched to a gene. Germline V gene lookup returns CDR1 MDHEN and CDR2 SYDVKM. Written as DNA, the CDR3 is TGTGCCAGCAGCCCTCCGGGACAGGGGCTTCACGAGCAGTACTTC. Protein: CASSPPGQGLHEQYF.

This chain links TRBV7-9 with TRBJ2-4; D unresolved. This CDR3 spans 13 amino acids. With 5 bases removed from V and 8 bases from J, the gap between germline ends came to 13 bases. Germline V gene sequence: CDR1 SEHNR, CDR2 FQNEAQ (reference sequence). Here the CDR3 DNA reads TGTGCCAGCAGCAGGCTCGGTGGAGACATTCAGTACTTC. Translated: CASSRLGGDIQYF. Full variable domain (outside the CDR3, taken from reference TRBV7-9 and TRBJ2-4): DTGVSQNPRHKITKRGQNVTFRCDPISEHNRLYWYRQTLGQGPEFLTYFQNEAQLEKSRLLSDRFSAERPKGSFSTLEIQRTEQGDSAMYLCASSRLGGDIQYFGAGTRLSVL.

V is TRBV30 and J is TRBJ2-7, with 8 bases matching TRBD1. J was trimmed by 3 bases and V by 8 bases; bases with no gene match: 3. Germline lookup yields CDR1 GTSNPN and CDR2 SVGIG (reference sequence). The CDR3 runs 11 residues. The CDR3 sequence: CAGGQGYEQYF. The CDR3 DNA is TGTGCCGGCGGACAGGGCTACGAGCAGTACTTC.

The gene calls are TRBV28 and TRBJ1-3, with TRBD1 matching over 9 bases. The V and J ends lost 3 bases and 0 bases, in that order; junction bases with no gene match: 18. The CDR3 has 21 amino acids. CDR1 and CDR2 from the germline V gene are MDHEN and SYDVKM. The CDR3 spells CASSFVGPDPGQGISGNTIYF. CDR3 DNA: TGTGCCAGCAGTTTCGTGGGGCCCGATCCGGGACAGGGCATCTCTGGAAACACCATATATTTT.

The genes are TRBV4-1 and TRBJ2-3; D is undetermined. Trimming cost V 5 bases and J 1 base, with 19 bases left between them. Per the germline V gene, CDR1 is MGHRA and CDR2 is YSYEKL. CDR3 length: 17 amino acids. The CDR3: CASSATRPSGRTDTQYF. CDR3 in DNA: TGCGCCAGCAGCGCAACCAGGCCAAGTGGTCGCACAGATACGCAGTATTTT.

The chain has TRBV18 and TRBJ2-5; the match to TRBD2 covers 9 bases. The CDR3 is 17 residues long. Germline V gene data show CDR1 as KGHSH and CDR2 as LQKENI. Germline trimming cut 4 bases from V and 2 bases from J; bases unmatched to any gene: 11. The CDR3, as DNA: TGTGCCAGCTCACGGGGGACTAGCTCGAACATACAAGAGACCCAGTACTTC. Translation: CASSRGTSSNIQETQYF.

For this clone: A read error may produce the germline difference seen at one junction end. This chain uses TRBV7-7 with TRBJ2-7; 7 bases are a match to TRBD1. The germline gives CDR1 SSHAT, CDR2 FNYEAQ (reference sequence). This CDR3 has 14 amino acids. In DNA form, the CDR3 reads TGTGCTAGCAGCGCAAATACAGGGGACTACGAGCAGTACTTC. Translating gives CASSANTGDYEQYF.

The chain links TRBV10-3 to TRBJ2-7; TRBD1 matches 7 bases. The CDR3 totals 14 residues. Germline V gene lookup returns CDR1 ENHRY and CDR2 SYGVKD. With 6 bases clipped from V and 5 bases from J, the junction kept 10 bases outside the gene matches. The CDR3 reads CAISPDRAVNEQYF. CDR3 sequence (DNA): TGTGCCATCAGCCCAGACAGGGCCGTGAACGAGCAGTACTTC.

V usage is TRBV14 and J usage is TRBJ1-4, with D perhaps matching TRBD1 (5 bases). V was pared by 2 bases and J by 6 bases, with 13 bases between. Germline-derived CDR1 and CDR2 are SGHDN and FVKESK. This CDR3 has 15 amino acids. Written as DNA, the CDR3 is TGTGCCAGCAGCCAAACTCAGGGTTTTTATGAAAAACTGTTTTTT. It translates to CASSQTQGFYEKLFF.

CDR3 coding DNA: TGTGCCAGCAGCTTAGATTACCCCCACAGGGGGCGAAAGACCGGGGAGCTGTTTTTT. It translates to CASSLDYPHRGRKTGELFF. The chain combines TRBV7-6 with TRBJ2-2; TRBD1 agrees at 9 bases. CDR1 and CDR2 (germline): SGHVS, FNYEAQ. This CDR3 has 19 residues. The V gene end was trimmed by 1 base and the J gene end by 5 bases; junction bases not matched to a gene: 14. Looking up the rest from reference TRBV7-6 and TRBJ2-2 gives the full variable domain: GAGVSQSPRYKVTKRGQDVALRCDPISGHVSLYWYRQALGQGPEFLTYFNYEAQQDKSGLPNDRFSAERPEGSISTLTIQRTEQRDSAMYRCASSLDYPHRGRKTGELFFGEGSRLTVL.

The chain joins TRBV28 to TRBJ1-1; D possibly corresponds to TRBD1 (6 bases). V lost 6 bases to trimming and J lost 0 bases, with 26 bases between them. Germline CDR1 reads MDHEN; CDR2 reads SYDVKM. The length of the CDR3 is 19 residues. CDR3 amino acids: CASSPFGGHDSYMNTEAFF. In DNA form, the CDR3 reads TGTGCCAGCAGCCCCTTTGGGGGCCACGACTCATATATGAACACTGAAGCTTTCTTT. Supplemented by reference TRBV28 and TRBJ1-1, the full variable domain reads DVKVTQSSRYLVKRTGEKVFLECVQDMDHENMFWYRQDPGLGLRLIYFSYDVKMKEKGDIPEGYSVSREKKERFSLILESASTNQTSMYLCASSPFGGHDSYMNTEAFFGQGTRLTVV.

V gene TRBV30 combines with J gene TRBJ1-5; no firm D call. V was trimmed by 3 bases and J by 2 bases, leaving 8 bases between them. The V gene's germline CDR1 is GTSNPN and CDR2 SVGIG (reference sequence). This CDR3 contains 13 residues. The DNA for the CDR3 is TGTGCCTGGAGCGGGAGTGGCAATCAGCCCCAGCATTTT. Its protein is CAWSGSGNQPQHF.

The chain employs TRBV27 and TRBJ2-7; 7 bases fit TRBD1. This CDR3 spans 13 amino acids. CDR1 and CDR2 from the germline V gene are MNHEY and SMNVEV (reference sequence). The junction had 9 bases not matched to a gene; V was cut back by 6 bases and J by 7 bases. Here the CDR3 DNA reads TGTGCCAGCAGGATAACAGGGGTTAGGGAGCAGTACTTC. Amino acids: CASRITGVREQYF.